A selection of T cell receptor beta chains follows, all from one sample in a study of somatic mutations in cytotoxic T cells in rheumatoid arthritis. TCRdb keeps only in-frame clones here, not all; method: immunoSEQ multiplex PCR. The sample shows some 40,000 clones, approximately 80% of them seen only once. Material: CD8+ T cells sorted from blood. The source of these receptors is a man aged 35 to 55 in good health. CDR3s leave out the opening cysteine and the closing phenylalanine or tryptophan.

CDR3 length	J gene	V gene	CDR3 protein
12	TRBJ1-5	TRBV19	ASSIWEGDQPQH
10	TRBJ2-7	TRBV28	ASSFRVYEQY
14	TRBJ2-7	TRBV5-8	ASSPGASGVSYEQY
11	TRBJ2-7	TRBV7-6	ASSWSQGAEQY
14	TRBJ1-4	TRBV7-9	ASSFGREATNEKLF
11	TRBJ1-1	TRBV15	ATGKDGNTEAF
12	TRBJ2-7	TRBV14	ASSQGQGGHEQY
11	TRBJ2-7	TRBV14	ASSPWEVYEQY
11	TRBJ1-2	TRBV11-2	ASSLGTGDGYT
13	TRBJ2-1	TRBV7-6	ASSLLAGAYNEQF
10	TRBJ1-2	TRBV27	ASRTGGDGYT
16	TRBJ2-4	TRBV21-1	ASSNEPREELAKNIQY
13	TRBJ2-2	TRBV7-9	ASRSTGGDTGELF
12	TRBJ2-2	TRBV28	ASSPRGPSGELF
9	TRBJ2-7	TRBV5-1	ASSPGYEQY
11	TRBJ1-1	TRBV28	ASSLLQGSEAF
13	TRBJ2-7	TRBV29-1	SVEAEAVSSYEQY